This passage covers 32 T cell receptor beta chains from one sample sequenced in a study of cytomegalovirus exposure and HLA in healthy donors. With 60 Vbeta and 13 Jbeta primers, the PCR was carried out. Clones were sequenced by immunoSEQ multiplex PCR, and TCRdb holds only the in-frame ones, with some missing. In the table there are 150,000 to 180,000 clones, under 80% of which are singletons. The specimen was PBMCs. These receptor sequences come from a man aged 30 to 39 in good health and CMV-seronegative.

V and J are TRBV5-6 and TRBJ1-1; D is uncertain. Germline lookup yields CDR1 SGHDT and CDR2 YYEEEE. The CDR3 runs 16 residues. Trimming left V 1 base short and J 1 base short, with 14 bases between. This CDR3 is CASSLLRVGWNTEAFF. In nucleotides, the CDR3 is TGTGCCAGCAGCTTGTTGAGGGTGGGGTGGAACACTGAAGCTTTCTTT. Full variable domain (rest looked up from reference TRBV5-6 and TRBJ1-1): DAGVTQSPTHLIKTRGQQVTLRCSPKSGHDTVSWYQQALGQGPQFIFQYYEEEERQRGNFPDRFSGHQFPNYSSELNVNALLLGDSALYLCASSLLRVGWNTEAFFGQGTRLTVV.

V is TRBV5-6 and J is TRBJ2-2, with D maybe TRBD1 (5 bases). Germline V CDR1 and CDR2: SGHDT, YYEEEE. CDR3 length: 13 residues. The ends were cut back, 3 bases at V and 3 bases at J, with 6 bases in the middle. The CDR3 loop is CASSWGDTGELFF. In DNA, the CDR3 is TGTGCCAGCAGCTGGGGCGACACCGGGGAGCTGTTTTTT.

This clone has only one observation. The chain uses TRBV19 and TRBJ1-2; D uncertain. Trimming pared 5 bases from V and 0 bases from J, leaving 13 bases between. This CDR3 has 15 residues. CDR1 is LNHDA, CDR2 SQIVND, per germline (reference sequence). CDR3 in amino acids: CASSSRRGANYGYTF. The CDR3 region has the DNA TGTGCCAGTAGTTCCCGACGGGGAGCTAACTATGGCTACACCTTC.

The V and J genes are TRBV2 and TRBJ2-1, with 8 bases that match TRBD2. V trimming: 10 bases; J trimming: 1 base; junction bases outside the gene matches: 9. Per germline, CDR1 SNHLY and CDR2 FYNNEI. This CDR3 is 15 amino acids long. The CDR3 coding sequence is TGTGCCATTACTAGCGGTTTAGGGTCCTACAATGAGCAGTTCTTC. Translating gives CAITSGLGSYNEQFF.

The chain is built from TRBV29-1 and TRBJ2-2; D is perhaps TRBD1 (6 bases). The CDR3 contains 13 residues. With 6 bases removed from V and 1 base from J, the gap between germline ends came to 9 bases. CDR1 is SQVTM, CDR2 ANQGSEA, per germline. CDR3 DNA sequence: TGCAGCGTCACGGACAGGAACACCGGGGAGCTGTTTTTT. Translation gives CSVTDRNTGELFF.

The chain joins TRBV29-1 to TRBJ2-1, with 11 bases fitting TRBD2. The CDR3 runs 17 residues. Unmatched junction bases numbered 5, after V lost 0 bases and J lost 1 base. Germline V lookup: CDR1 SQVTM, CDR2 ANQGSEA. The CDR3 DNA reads TGCAGCGTTGAAGACACTAGCGGGGGCCTTTCCTACAATGAGCAGTTCTTC. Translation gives CSVEDTSGGLSYNEQFF.

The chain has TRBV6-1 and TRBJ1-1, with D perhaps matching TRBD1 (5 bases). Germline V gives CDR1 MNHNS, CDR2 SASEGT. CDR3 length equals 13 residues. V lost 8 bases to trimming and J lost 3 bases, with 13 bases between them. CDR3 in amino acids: CASGETEYTEAFF. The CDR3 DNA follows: TGTGCCAGCGGCGAGACAGAGTACACTGAAGCTTTCTTT.

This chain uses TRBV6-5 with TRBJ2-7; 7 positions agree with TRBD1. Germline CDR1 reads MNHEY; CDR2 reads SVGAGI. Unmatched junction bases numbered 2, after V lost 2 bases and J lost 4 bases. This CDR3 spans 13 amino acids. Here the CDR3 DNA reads TGTGCCAGCAGTTACGGGACAGAATACGAGCAGTACTTC. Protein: CASSYGTEYEQYF.

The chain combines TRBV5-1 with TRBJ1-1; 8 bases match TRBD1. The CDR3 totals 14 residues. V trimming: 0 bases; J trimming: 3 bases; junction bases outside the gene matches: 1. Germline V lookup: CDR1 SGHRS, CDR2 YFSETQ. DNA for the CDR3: TGCGCCAGCAGCTTGGGACAGGGGTACACTGAAGCTTTCTTT. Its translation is CASSLGQGYTEAFF.

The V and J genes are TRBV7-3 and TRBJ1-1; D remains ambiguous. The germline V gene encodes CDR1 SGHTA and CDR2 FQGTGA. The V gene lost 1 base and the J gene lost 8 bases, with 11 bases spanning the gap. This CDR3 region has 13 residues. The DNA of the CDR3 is TGTGCCAGCAGCTTAAACCCCGCGGCAGAAGCTTTCTTT. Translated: CASSLNPAAEAFF.

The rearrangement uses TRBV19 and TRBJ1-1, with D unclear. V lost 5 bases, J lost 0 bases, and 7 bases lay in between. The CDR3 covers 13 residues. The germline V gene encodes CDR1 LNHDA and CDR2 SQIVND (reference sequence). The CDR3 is CASSFNLNTEAFF. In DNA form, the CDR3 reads TGTGCCAGTAGTTTCAATTTGAACACTGAAGCTTTCTTT.

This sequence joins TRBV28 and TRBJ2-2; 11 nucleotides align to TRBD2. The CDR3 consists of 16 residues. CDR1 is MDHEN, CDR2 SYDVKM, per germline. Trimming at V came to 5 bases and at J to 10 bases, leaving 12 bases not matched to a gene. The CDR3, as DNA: TGTGCCAGCAGTATCCTAGCGGGGGGCCGAATATCGGAGCTGTTTTTT. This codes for CASSILAGGRISELFF.

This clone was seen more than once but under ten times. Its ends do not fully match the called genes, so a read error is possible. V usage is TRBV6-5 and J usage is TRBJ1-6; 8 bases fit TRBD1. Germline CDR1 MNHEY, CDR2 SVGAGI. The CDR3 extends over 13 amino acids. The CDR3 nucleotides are TGTGCCAGCCGGACAGGGTGGAATTCACCCCTCAACTTT. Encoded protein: CASRTGWNSPLNF.

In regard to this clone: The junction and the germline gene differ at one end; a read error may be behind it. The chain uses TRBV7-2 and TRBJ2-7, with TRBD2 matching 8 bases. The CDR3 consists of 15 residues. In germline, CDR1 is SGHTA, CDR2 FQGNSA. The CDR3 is CASSLFGTSNSEHYF. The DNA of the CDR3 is TGTGCCAGCAGCTTATTCGGGACTAGTAACTCCGAGCATTACTTC.

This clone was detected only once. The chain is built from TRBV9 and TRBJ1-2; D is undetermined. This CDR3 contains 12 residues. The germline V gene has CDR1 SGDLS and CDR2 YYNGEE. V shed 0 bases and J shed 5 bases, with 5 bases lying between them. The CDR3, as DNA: TGTGCCAGCAGCGTAGGGGAGTATGGCTACACCTTC. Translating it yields CASSVGEYGYTF.

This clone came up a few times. CDR3 in DNA: TGCGCCAGCAGCTTGTTGGCGGGGACCCTCTCCTACGAGCAGTACTTC. As protein: CASSLLAGTLSYEQYF. The rearrangement links TRBV5-1 to TRBJ2-7; D might be TRBD2 (6 bases). Germline CDR1 SGHRS, CDR2 YFSETQ. Deletions cut 1 base from V and 0 bases from J, with 14 bases between. The CDR3 covers 16 residues.

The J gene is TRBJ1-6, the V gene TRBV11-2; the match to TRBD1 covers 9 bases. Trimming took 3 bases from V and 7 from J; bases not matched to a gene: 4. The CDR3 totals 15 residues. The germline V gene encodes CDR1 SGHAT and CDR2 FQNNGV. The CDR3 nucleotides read TGTGCCAGCAGCTTGGACAGGGGTAAGAATTCACCCCTCCACTTT. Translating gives CASSLDRGKNSPLHF.

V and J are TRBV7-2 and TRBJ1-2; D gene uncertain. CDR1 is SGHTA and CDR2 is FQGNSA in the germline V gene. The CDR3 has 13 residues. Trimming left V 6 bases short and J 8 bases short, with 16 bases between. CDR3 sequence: CASSNPGDNGYTF. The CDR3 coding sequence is TGTGCCAGCAGTAACCCCGGGGATAACGGCTACACCTTC. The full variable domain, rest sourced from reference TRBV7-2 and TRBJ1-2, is GAGVSQSPSNKVTEKGKDVELRCDPISGHTALYWYRQSLGQGLEFLIYFQGNSAPDKSGLPSDRFSAERTGGSVSTLTIQRTQQEDSAVYLCASSNPGDNGYTFGSGTRLTVV.

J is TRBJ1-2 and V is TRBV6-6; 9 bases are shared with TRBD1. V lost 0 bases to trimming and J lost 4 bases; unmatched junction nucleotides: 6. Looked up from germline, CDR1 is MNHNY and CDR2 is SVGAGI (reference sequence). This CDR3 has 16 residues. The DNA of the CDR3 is TGTGCCAGCAGTTACTCCAGGACAGGGGCCCTCTATGGCTACACCTTC. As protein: CASSYSRTGALYGYTF.

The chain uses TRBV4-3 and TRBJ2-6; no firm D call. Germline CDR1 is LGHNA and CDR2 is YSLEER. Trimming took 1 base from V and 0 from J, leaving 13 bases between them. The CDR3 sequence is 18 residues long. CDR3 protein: CASSQVRSYDSGANVLTF. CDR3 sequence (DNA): TGCGCCAGCAGCCAAGTGAGGTCATACGACTCTGGGGCCAACGTCCTGACTTTC.

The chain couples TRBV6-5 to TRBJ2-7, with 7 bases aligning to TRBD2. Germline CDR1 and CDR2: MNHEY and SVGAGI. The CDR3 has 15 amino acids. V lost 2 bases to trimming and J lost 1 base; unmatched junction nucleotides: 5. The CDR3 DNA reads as TGTGCCAGCAGTTACGGGCGGGGGATTTCCTACGAGCAGTACTTC. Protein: CASSYGRGISYEQYF.

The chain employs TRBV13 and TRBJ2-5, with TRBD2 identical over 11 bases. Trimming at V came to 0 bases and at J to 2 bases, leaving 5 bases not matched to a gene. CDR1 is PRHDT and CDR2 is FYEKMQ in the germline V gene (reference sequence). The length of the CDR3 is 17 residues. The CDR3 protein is CASSLGLAGGLQETQYF. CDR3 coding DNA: TGTGCCAGCAGCTTAGGCCTAGCGGGGGGCCTACAAGAGACCCAGTACTTC.

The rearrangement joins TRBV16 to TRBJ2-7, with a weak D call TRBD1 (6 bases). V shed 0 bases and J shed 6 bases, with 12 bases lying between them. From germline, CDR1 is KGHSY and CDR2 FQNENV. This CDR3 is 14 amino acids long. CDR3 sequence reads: CASSQSAGVGEQYF. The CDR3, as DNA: TGTGCCAGCAGCCAATCCGCAGGGGTGGGCGAGCAGTACTTC. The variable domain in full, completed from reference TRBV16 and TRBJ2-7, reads GEEVAQTPKHLVRGEGQKAKLYCAPIKGHSYVFWYQQVLKNEFKFLISFQNENVFDETGMPKERFSAKCLPNSPCSLEIQATKLEDSAVYFCASSQSAGVGEQYFGPGTRLTVT.

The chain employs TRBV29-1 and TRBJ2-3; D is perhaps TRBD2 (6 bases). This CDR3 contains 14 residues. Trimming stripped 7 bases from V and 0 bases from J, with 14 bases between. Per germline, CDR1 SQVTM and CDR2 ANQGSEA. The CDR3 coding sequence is TGCAGCGCTCGACTAGTCCCGAGCACAGATACGCAGTATTTT. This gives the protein CSARLVPSTDTQYF.

The DNA for the CDR3 is TGCGCCAGCAGCCAGGGAGGGCCTGGGGCCAACGTCCTGACTTTC. This codes for CASSQGGPGANVLTF. The rearrangement joins TRBV4-3 to TRBJ2-6; 7 bases fit TRBD2. Germline V CDR1 and CDR2: LGHNA, YSLEER. J lost 2 bases, V lost 3 bases, and 1 base had no gene match. The CDR3 has 15 residues.

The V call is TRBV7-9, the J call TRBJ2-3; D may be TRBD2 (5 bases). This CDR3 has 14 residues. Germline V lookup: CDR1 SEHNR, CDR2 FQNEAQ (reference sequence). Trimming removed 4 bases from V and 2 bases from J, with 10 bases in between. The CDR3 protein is CASSSEGYTDTQYF. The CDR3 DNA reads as TGTGCCAGCAGCTCCGAGGGTTACACAGATACGCAGTATTTT.

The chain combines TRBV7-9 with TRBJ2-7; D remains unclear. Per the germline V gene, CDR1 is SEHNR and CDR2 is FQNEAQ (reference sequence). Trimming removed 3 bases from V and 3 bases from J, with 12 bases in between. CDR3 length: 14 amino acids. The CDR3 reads CASSFRDTDYEQYF. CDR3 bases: TGTGCCAGCAGCTTCAGAGACACCGACTACGAGCAGTACTTC. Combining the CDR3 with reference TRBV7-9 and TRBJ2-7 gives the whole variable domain DTGVSQNPRHKITKRGQNVTFRCDPISEHNRLYWYRQTLGQGPEFLTYFQNEAQLEKSRLLSDRFSAERPKGSFSTLEIQRTEQGDSAMYLCASSFRDTDYEQYFGPGTRLTVT.

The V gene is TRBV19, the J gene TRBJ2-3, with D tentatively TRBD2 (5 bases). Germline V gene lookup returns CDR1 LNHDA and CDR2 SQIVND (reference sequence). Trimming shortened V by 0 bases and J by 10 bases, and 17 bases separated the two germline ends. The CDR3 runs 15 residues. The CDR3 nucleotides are TGTGCCAGTAGTATAGATAGGAACTCGCGGGTGTCGCAGTATTTT. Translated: CASSIDRNSRVSQYF.

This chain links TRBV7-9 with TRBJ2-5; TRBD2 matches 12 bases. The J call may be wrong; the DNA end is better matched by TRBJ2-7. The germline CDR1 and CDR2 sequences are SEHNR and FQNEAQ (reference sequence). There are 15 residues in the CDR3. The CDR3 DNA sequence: TGTGCCAGCAGCTCTCCGACTAGCGGGGGTTACGAGCAGTACTTC. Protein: CASSSPTSGGYEQYF.

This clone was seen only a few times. Here the CDR3 reads CASGPGTGRTGELFF. The CDR3 DNA reads as TGTGCCAGCGGCCCCGGGACAGGGAGGACCGGGGAGCTGTTTTTT. The rearrangement links TRBV11-1 to TRBJ2-2; 9 bases align to TRBD1. The germline V gene encodes CDR1 SGHAT and CDR2 FQDESV (reference sequence). CDR3 length: 15 amino acids. Losses at the gene ends were 8 bases for V and 5 bases for J; bases not matched to a gene: 9. Full variable domain (outside the CDR3, taken from reference TRBV11-1 and TRBJ2-2): EAEVAQSPRYKITEKSQAVAFWCDPISGHATLYWYRQILGQGPELLVQFQDESVVDDSQLPKDRFSAERLKGVDSTLKIQPAELGDSAMYLCASGPGTGRTGELFFGEGSRLTVL.

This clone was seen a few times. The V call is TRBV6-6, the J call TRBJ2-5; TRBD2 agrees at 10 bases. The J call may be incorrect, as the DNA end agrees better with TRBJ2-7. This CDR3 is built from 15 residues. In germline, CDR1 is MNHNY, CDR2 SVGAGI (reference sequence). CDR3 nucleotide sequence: TGTGCCAGCAGTTACTCCAGCGGGGGGGCCTACGAGCAGTACTTC. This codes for CASSYSSGGAYEQYF.

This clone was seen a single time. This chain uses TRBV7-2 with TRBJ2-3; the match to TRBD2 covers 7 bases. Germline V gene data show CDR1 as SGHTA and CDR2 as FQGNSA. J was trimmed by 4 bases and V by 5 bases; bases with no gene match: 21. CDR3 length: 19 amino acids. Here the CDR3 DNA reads TGTGCCAGCAGCCCTAGGTCTGGGGACTATTTACATTACGCAGATACGCAGTATTTT. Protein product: CASSPRSGDYLHYADTQYF.